This T cell receptor (beta chain) was obtained from a study of tumor-infiltrating lymphocytes in localized non-small cell lung cancer. For the study at large: Each patient gave resected tumor and non-adjacent uninvolved lung tissue.

Trimming removed 5 bases from V and 4 bases from J, with 15 bases in between. CDR3 length: 14 amino acids. Germline values: CDR1 SGHDT, CDR2 YYEEEE. Whole-study findings and limits: T-cell fraction did not differ between immunotypes IM1 and IM2. Higher tumor T cell infiltration than in uninvolved lung was supported by TCRbeta sequencing.

A note on this clone: Its antigen remains unknown.

Clones were sequenced by immunoSEQ multiplex PCR, and TCRdb holds only the in-frame ones, with some missing. The data show around 7,000 clones, roughly three fifths seen once. The gene calls are TRBV5-6 and TRBJ1-2; D not resolved. This TCR came from a human donor with non-small cell lung cancer. Sequencing was performed on uninvolved lung tissue not adjacent to the tumor. CDR3 in amino acids: CASSPVGRSYGYTF. Here the CDR3 DNA reads TGTGCCAGCAGTCCCGTGGGCCGAAGCTATGGCTACACCTTC.